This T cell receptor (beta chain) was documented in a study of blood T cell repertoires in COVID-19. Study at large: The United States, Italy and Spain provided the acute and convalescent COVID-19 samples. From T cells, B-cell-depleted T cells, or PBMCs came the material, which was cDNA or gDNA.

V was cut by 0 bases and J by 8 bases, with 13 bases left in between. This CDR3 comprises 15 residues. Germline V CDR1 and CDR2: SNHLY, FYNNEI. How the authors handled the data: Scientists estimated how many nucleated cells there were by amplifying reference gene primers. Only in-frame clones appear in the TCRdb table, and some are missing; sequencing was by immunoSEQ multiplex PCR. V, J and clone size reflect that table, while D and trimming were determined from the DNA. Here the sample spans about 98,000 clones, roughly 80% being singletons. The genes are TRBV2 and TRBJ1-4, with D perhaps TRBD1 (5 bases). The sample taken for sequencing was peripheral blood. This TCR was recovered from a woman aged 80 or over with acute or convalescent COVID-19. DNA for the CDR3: TGTGCCAGCAGTGAAGCGGCAGGGTGGAAAGAAAAACTGTTTTTT. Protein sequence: CASSEAAGWKEKLFF.